These 20 T cell receptor beta chains were sequenced from one sample in a study of shared clonotypes between healthy human individuals. Clones were read by immunoSEQ multiplex PCR, and TCRdb kept only the in-frame ones, dropping some. The table includes approximately 2.1 million clones, 85% to 95% detected once. The sample taken for sequencing was naive CD4+ T cells from PBMCs. Subset reported: CD45RA+ positively selected. The origin of the receptors is a man aged 18 to 30 in good health. Some clones in this sample may be carry-over from other donors' samples.

This chain uses TRBV4-1 with TRBJ2-5; tentative D call: TRBD2 (6 bases). The DNA end lines up better with TRBJ2-7; the J call may be wrong. The CDR3 extends over 14 amino acids. The germline V gene encodes CDR1 MGHRA and CDR2 YSYEKL. CDR3 sequence (DNA): TGCGCCAGCAGCCAAGGCAGGGAGGCCTACGAGCAGTACTTC. This sequence encodes CASSQGREAYEQYF.

V usage is TRBV28 and J usage is TRBJ2-1; D possibly corresponds to TRBD2 (6 bases). Trimming removed 4 bases from V and 8 bases from J, with 18 bases in between. The germline V gene has CDR1 MDHEN and CDR2 SYDVKM. The CDR3 is 15 amino acids. CDR3: CASSSGGTYIHEQFF. Here the CDR3 DNA reads TGTGCCAGCAGTTCGGGCGGGACCTACATCCATGAGCAGTTCTTC.

This clone was detected only once. The V call is TRBV4-2, the J call TRBJ2-3, with TRBD2 as a possible D gene (6 bases). The CDR3 runs 14 residues. Between the trimmed V and J ends, which lost 1 base and 6 bases, there was a span of 11 bases. The V gene's germline CDR1 is LGHNA and CDR2 YNFKEQ. CDR3 loop: CASSQAGSGDTQYF. The CDR3 DNA reads TGTGCCAGCAGCCAAGCCGGGAGTGGTGATACGCAGTATTTT.

The V gene is TRBV29-1, the J gene TRBJ2-5, with D perhaps assigned TRBD1 or TRBD2 (5 bases each). The V gene's germline CDR1 is SQVTM and CDR2 ANQGSEA. V was trimmed by 7 bases and J by 10 bases, leaving 22 bases between them. This CDR3 contains 13 residues. The CDR3 nucleotides read TGCAGCGGGGGGAGAGGTCCCCAGGGTGGCCAGTACTTC. As protein: CSGGRGPQGGQYF.

This chain links TRBV15 with TRBJ1-5; TRBD1 aligns across 8 bases. V dropped 2 bases and J dropped 4; count of bases not matched to a gene: 7. Germline CDR1 reads LNHNV; CDR2 reads YYDKDF (reference sequence). The CDR3 is 16 amino acids. The CDR3 bases are TGTGCCACCAGCAGAACCGGGACAGGAAAGAATCAGCCCCAGCATTTT. This codes for CATSRTGTGKNQPQHF.

V and J are TRBV10-3 and TRBJ1-2; possibly TRBD1 for D (6 bases). Germline CDR1 and CDR2: ENHRY and SYGVKD. V lost 3 bases and J 2 bases, leaving 22 bases between the germline ends. This CDR3 is built from 18 residues. Written as DNA, the CDR3 is TGTGCCATCAGTGAAGGGGGTCCTGCGGGGATAAGGAACTATGGCTACACCTTC. As protein: CAISEGGPAGIRNYGYTF.

This clone has a single count. The chain uses TRBV15 and TRBJ2-5; perhaps TRBD2 as D (5 bases). Looked up from germline, CDR1 is LNHNV and CDR2 is YYDKDF (reference sequence). The CDR3 covers 14 residues. Trimming pared 5 bases from V and 9 bases from J, leaving 19 bases between. For the CDR3, the DNA is TGTGCCACCAGCGAGGGCCCCATTCGATCGGCCCAGTACTTC. Translated: CATSEGPIRSAQYF.

This chain uses TRBV7-2 with TRBJ2-2; D gene unclear. In germline, CDR1 is SGHTA, CDR2 FQGNSA. Trimming pared 3 bases from V and 6 bases from J, leaving 8 bases between. This CDR3 comprises 13 residues. This CDR3 reads CASSFTAPGELFF. DNA for the CDR3: TGTGCCAGCAGCTTTACAGCCCCCGGGGAGCTGTTTTTT.

This chain links TRBV7-3 with TRBJ2-5; TRBD2 matches 9 bases. The length of the CDR3 is 19 residues. The V and J ends lost 5 bases and 6 bases, in that order; junction bases with no gene match: 22. Germline V gives CDR1 SGHTA, CDR2 FQGTGA. The CDR3 DNA reads TGTGCCAGCAGCCCTCGGTCAGGGCTAGCGGGACCGCCGGGCCAGACCCAGTACTTC. It is translated as CASSPRSGLAGPPGQTQYF.

The chain has TRBV6-1 and TRBJ2-5; no definite D call. Germline V gene data show CDR1 as MNHNS and CDR2 as SASEGT. The CDR3 has 14 residues. The V gene lost 8 bases and the J gene lost 3 bases, with 16 bases spanning the gap. The CDR3 DNA reads as TGTGCCAGCCGAGAACTTTGGAAAGAAGAGACCCAGTACTTC. Protein product: CASRELWKEETQYF.

CDR3 sequence: CASSFRDRGRSEQFF. CDR3 nucleotide sequence: TGTGCCAGCAGTTTCCGGGACAGGGGGCGAAGTGAGCAGTTCTTC. This chain joins TRBV27 and TRBJ2-1; 12 bases are a match to TRBD1. Germline CDR1 and CDR2: MNHEY and SMNVEV (reference sequence). Trimming removed 3 bases from V and 9 bases from J; junction bases left unmatched: 6. The CDR3 is made up of 15 amino acids.

V usage is TRBV9 and J usage is TRBJ2-1; D might be TRBD1 (5 bases). The CDR3 runs to 13 residues. Trimming took 0 bases from V and 9 from J, leaving 10 bases between them. The germline V gene encodes CDR1 SGDLS and CDR2 YYNGEE. CDR3 bases: TGTGCCAGCAGCGTAGGGGGCTATTCTGAGCAGTTCTTC. It yields the protein CASSVGGYSEQFF.

For this clone: Other DNA sequences of this sample code for an identical CDR3. The V and J genes are TRBV18 and TRBJ2-5, with D uncertain. The CDR3 loop spans 12 amino acids. From germline, CDR1 is KGHSH and CDR2 LQKENI. V was shortened by 3 bases and J by 5 bases, with 7 bases between the two germline ends. The CDR3 DNA is TGTGCCAGCTCACCGACGCGGGAGACCCAGTACTTC. Encoded protein: CASSPTRETQYF.

The sample holds one count of this clone. This chain uses TRBV2 with TRBJ2-2; D possibly corresponds to TRBD1 (6 bases). Trimming took off 7 bases at V and 2 bases at J, with 17 bases between the two ends. CDR1 is SNHLY and CDR2 is FYNNEI in the germline V gene. CDR3 length: 16 amino acids. CDR3 bases: TGTGCCAGCAACATGGACAGATACAGAAACACCGGGGAGCTGTTTTTT. Amino acid sequence: CASNMDRYRNTGELFF.

The gene calls are TRBV7-9 and TRBJ2-4, with D possibly being TRBD2 (7 bases). V lost 0 bases and J 7 bases, leaving 13 bases between the germline ends. The CDR3 has 15 amino acids. Looked up from germline, CDR1 is SEHNR and CDR2 is FQNEAQ (reference sequence). In DNA, the CDR3 is TGTGCCAGCAGCTTAGCGTCGGGGGGCGGCAACATTCAGTACTTC. Translated: CASSLASGGGNIQYF.

V gene TRBV28 combines with J gene TRBJ2-2, with no clear D. The length of the CDR3 is 12 residues. Germline V gives CDR1 MDHEN, CDR2 SYDVKM. Trimming left V 8 bases short and J 3 bases short, with 7 bases between. The CDR3 loop is CASASHTGELFF. CDR3 coding DNA: TGTGCCAGCGCGTCACACACCGGGGAGCTGTTTTTT.

The chain employs TRBV7-6 and TRBJ2-5, with 9 nucleotides matching TRBD2. This CDR3 comprises 19 residues. CDR1 and CDR2 (germline): SGHVS, FNYEAQ. J gave up 5 bases and V 5 bases, and 21 bases lay outside the gene matches. The CDR3 DNA reads TGTGCCAGCAGCCGCTCCCCGGGAGGCCCACTAGCGGGCGGTGAGACCCAGTACTTC. This encodes CASSRSPGGPLAGGETQYF.

The chain joins TRBV11-2 to TRBJ1-4; a possible D gene is TRBD1 (5 bases). The CDR3 consists of 14 residues. Germline CDR1 and CDR2: SGHAT and FQNNGV. V was cut by 3 bases and J by 5 bases, with 10 bases left in between. This chain's CDR3 is CASSFRVSNEKLFF. CDR3 bases: TGTGCCAGCAGCTTCAGGGTCTCGAATGAAAAACTGTTTTTT.

This chain connects TRBV18 to TRBJ2-6, with D hard to call. Trimming cost V 3 bases and J 3 bases, with 12 bases left between them. Germline V lookup: CDR1 KGHSH, CDR2 LQKENI. The CDR3 contains 16 residues. CDR3 residues: CASSPIGKVGANVLTF. CDR3 in DNA: TGTGCCAGCTCACCGATCGGAAAGGTTGGGGCCAACGTCCTGACTTTC.

CDR3 loop: CASSPRQGDNSPLHF. CDR3 nucleotide sequence: TGTGCCAGCAGCCCCCGACAGGGGGATAATTCACCCCTCCACTTT. The chain has TRBV7-9 and TRBJ1-6, with 9 positions matching TRBD1. The CDR3 sequence is 15 residues long. After removal of 5 bases from V and 5 bases from J, the junction contained 4 bases not matched to a gene. Germline V gene sequence: CDR1 SEHNR, CDR2 FQNEAQ (reference sequence).